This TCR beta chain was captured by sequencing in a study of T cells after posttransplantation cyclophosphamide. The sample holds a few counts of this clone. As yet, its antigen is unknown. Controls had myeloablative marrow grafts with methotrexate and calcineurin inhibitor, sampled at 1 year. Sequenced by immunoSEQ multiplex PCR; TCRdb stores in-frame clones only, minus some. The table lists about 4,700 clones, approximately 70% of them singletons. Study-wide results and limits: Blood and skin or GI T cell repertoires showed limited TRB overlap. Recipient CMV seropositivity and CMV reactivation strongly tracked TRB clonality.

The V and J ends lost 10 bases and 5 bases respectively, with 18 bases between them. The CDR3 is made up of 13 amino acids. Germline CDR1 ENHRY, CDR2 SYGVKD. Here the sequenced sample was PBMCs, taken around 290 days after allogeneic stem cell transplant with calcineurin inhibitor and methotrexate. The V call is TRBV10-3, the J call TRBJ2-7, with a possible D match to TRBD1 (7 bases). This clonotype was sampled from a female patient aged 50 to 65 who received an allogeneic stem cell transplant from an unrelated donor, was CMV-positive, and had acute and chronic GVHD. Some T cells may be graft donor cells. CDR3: CASGQGGPNEQYF. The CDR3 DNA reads TGTGCCAGCGGCCAGGGGGGTCCCAACGAGCAGTACTTC.